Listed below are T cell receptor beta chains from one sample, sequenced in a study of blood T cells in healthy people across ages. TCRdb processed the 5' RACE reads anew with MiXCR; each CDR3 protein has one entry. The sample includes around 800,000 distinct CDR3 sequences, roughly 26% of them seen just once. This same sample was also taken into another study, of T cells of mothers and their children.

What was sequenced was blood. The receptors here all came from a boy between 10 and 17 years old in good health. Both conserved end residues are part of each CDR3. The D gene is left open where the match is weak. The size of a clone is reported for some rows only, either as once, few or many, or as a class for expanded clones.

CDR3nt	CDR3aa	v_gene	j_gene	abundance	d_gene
TGCAGCGTTGAACTGAGGGCAGGACAAGAGACCCAGTACTTC	CSVELRAGQETQYF	TRBV29-1	TRBJ2-5	NA	NA
TGCAGTCACGGACTAGCGGGCCCCAATGAGCAGTTCTTC	CSHGLAGPNEQFF	TRBV20-1	TRBJ2-1	NA	TRBD2
TGTGCCAGCAGCCTGTCCCAGCGGCAATACAATGAGCAGTTCTTC	CASSLSQRQYNEQFF	TRBV9	TRBJ2-1	NA	NA
TGTGCCAGCAGTTCAGGGGCCGGGACGGGTGAGCAGTTCTTC	CASSSGAGTGEQFF	TRBV12-3/TRBV12-4	TRBJ2-1	NA	NA
TGTGCCAGCAGCTTAGCACCGGGACCCATCTACGAGCAGTACTTC	CASSLAPGPIYEQYF	TRBV7-2	TRBJ2-7	NA	NA
TGTGCCAGCAGTTACGGGGGCCGCCTGGGATATGGCTACACCTTC	CASSYGGRLGYGYTF	TRBV6-5	TRBJ1-2	once	NA
TGTGCCAGCAGTGATTTTGACAGCGACCTATTTGGCTACACCTTC	CASSDFDSDLFGYTF	TRBV25-1	TRBJ1-2	few	NA
TGTGCCAGCAGCGCTGGACAGGGCCTTAGCAATCAGCCCCAGCATTTT	CASSAGQGLSNQPQHF	TRBV2	TRBJ1-5	many	TRBD1
TGCAGTCCTAGGGGGGATTATGACTATGGCTACACCTTC	CSPRGDYDYGYTF	TRBV20-1	TRBJ1-2	NA	NA
TGTGCCAGCAGCATGACAGGGTCGGACATTCAGTACTTC	CASSMTGSDIQYF	TRBV7-9	TRBJ2-4	NA	TRBD1